The 27 T cell receptor beta chains below all came from one sample that was sequenced in a study of T cell changes during pregnancy in multiple sclerosis. Assay used: immunoSEQ multiplex PCR; TCRdb lists only in-frame clones, some missing. The sample lists 40,000 to 50,000 clones, around 90% seen once, with less than 0.65% in the top ten. This material consisted of CD4+ T cells from peripheral blood mononuclear cells, taken in the third trimester of pregnancy. Every receptor here comes from a female donor with multiple sclerosis, enrolled in a pregnancy study.

The chain is built from TRBV6-4 and TRBJ2-1; 10 bases map to TRBD2. With V trimmed by 6 bases and J by 5 bases, 7 bases remained unmatched. CDR3 length: 15 amino acids. Germline CDR1 and CDR2: MRHNA and SNTAGT. CDR3 protein: CASRPLAGVDNEQFF. CDR3 in DNA: TGTGCCAGCAGACCTCTAGCGGGAGTTGACAATGAGCAGTTCTTC.

The chain joins TRBV5-1 to TRBJ2-7; 12 bases fit TRBD2. This CDR3 spans 17 amino acids. Trimming removed 4 bases from V and 2 bases from J; junction bases left unmatched: 10. CDR1 is SGHRS, CDR2 YFSETQ, per germline. The DNA for the CDR3 is TGCGCCAGCAGCCCTGGACTAGCGGGAAGCACTACCTACGAGCAGTACTTC. Residues: CASSPGLAGSTTYEQYF.

The chain joins TRBV7-3 to TRBJ1-3; no reliable D call. CDR3 length: 13 amino acids. Germline lookup yields CDR1 SGHTA and CDR2 FQGTGA. The V and J ends lost 8 bases and 0 bases respectively, with 8 bases between them. In DNA, the CDR3 is TGTGCCAGCGGGAGGGACTCTGGAAACACCATATATTTT. Translating gives CASGRDSGNTIYF.

V is TRBV2 and J is TRBJ2-2; a possible D gene is TRBD2 (6 bases). Per germline, CDR1 SNHLY and CDR2 FYNNEI. This CDR3 spans 13 amino acids. V lost 6 bases, J lost 6 bases, and 11 bases lay in between. CDR3 in amino acids: CASRIRRAGELFF. The CDR3 region has the DNA TGTGCCAGCAGAATAAGGAGGGCCGGGGAGCTGTTTTTT.

The J gene is TRBJ1-2, the V gene TRBV9; TRBD1 might be the D (6 bases). The CDR3 length is 15 residues. The germline CDR1 and CDR2 sequences are SGDLS and YYNGEE. V was clipped by 2 bases and J by 0 bases, with 11 bases between them. DNA of the CDR3: TGTGCCAGCAGCGTGGGGGGGCAGTCTAACTATGGCTACACCTTC. It encodes CASSVGGQSNYGYTF.

This clone was counted once. The chain recombines TRBV15 with TRBJ1-2, with D hard to call. CDR1 is LNHNV, CDR2 YYDKDF, per germline (reference sequence). V lost 0 bases, J lost 5 bases, and 10 bases lay in between. The CDR3 is made up of 14 amino acids. CDR3: CATSRDQVEYGYTF. DNA of the CDR3: TGTGCCACCAGCAGAGATCAGGTTGAGTATGGCTACACCTTC.

The chain couples TRBV4-1 to TRBJ1-3; 9 bases align to TRBD1. The V gene's germline CDR1 is MGHRA and CDR2 YSYEKL. The CDR3 covers 16 residues. V shed 4 bases and J 0 bases; nucleotides not matched to a gene: 4. The CDR3 region is CASSREQGASGNTIYF. In DNA, the CDR3 is TGCGCCAGCAGCCGGGAACAGGGGGCCTCTGGAAACACCATATATTTT.

The chain combines TRBV6-6 with TRBJ2-7; TRBD2 matches at 10 bases. CDR3 length: 15 residues. Trimming at V came to 10 bases and at J to 4 bases, leaving 13 bases not matched to a gene. Germline V lookup: CDR1 MNHNY, CDR2 SVGAGI (reference sequence). CDR3 in amino acids: CATRALAGVGYEQYF. Here the CDR3 DNA reads TGTGCCACCAGGGCCCTAGCGGGAGTAGGATACGAGCAGTACTTC.

The chain employs TRBV5-4 and TRBJ2-7; TRBD1 might be the D (6 bases). Germline CDR1 reads SGHNT; CDR2 reads YYREEE (reference sequence). Trimming removed 4 bases from V and 0 bases from J, with 17 bases in between. CDR3 length: 16 amino acids. CDR3 residues: CASSRGTFPRSYEQYF. DNA for the CDR3: TGTGCCAGCAGCAGGGGGACCTTTCCTCGCTCCTACGAGCAGTACTTC.

The V and J genes are TRBV5-6 and TRBJ1-1; 11 bases agree with TRBD1. Germline values: CDR1 SGHDT, CDR2 YYEEEE. V trimming: 4 bases; J trimming: 1 base; junction bases outside the gene matches: 12. This CDR3 contains 18 residues. The CDR3 here is CASSKTGTGGSGNTEAFF. The DNA for the CDR3 is TGTGCCAGCAGCAAGACCGGGACAGGGGGGAGTGGGAACACTGAAGCTTTCTTT.

The genes are TRBV7-3 and TRBJ2-1, with 8 bases that match TRBD1. After removal of 5 bases from V and 4 bases from J, the junction contained 10 bases not matched to a gene. In germline, CDR1 is SGHTA, CDR2 FQGTGA. The CDR3 runs 16 residues. The CDR3 DNA sequence: TGTGCCAGCAGCCGCTCAGGCCGGGACAGGTACAATGAGCAGTTCTTC. Translation: CASSRSGRDRYNEQFF. Filled out from reference TRBV7-3 and TRBJ2-1, the complete variable domain reads GAGVSQTPSNKVTEKGKYVELRCDPISGHTALYWYRQSLGQGPEFLIYFQGTGAADDSGLPNDRFFAVRPEGSVSTLKIQRTERGDSAVYLCASSRSGRDRYNEQFFGPGTRLTVL.

The count of this clone is one. The chain couples TRBV5-5 to TRBJ2-5, with D maybe TRBD1 (6 bases). Trimming removed 2 bases from V and 5 bases from J, with 16 bases in between. The germline gives CDR1 SGHKS, CDR2 YYEKEE (reference sequence). The CDR3 is made up of 15 amino acids. CDR3 nucleotide sequence: TGTGCCAGCAGCTTAGGCCAGGGGCGCGGCGAGACCCAGTACTTC. Its translation is CASSLGQGRGETQYF.

The rearrangement joins TRBV5-3 to TRBJ2-7, with a tentative D call TRBD2 (6 bases). TRBV5-3 is recorded as an ORF, its role being uncertain. The CDR3 length is 17 residues. Trimming removed 0 bases from V and 0 bases from J, with 16 bases in between. The CDR3 reads CARSLGCLAQPSYEQYF. CDR3 coding DNA: TGTGCCAGAAGCTTGGGGTGTCTAGCGCAACCCTCCTACGAGCAGTACTTC.

A word on this clone: A junction boundary mismatches the germline segment, possibly from a read error. V usage is TRBV5-4 and J usage is TRBJ2-3; 8 nucleotides agree with TRBD2. Germline CDR1 reads SGHNT; CDR2 reads YYREEE (reference sequence). This CDR3 comprises 11 residues. CDR3 residues: CASSGSGLENF. The CDR3 coding sequence is TGTGCCAGCAGCGGCTCGGGACTAGAAAATTTT.

The chain couples TRBV15 to TRBJ1-5; D is possibly TRBD1 (6 bases). Germline lookup yields CDR1 LNHNV and CDR2 YYDKDF (reference sequence). Trimming shortened V by 0 bases and J by 4 bases, and 10 bases separated the two germline ends. The CDR3 covers 15 residues. CDR3 sequence reads: CATSREGTGNQPQHF. The DNA of the CDR3 is TGTGCCACCAGCAGAGAGGGAACAGGGAATCAGCCCCAGCATTTT.

The chain is built from TRBV18 and TRBJ2-7, with D perhaps TRBD1 (5 bases). Germline CDR1 KGHSH, CDR2 LQKENI. The CDR3 is 12 residues long. Trimming removed 4 bases at V and 3 bases at J, with 7 bases between. For the CDR3, the DNA is TGTGCCAGCTCACGAGACAGCTACGAGCAGTACTTC. Its translation: CASSRDSYEQYF.

This chain uses TRBV7-2 with TRBJ2-3, with TRBD2 identical over 7 bases. The CDR3 is made up of 17 amino acids. CDR1 is SGHTA, CDR2 FQGNSA, per germline. J gave up 2 bases and V 5 bases, and 13 bases lay outside the gene matches. The CDR3 reads CASSRLGKRGYTDTQYF. As DNA, the CDR3 is TGTGCCAGCAGCCGCCTCGGGAAGCGGGGTTACACAGATACGCAGTATTTT.

Concerning this clone itself: At one boundary the junction diverges from the germline segment, which might be a read error. The V gene is TRBV10-2, the J gene TRBJ1-6; D is undetermined. The CDR3 consists of 12 residues. The germline gives CDR1 WSHSY, CDR2 SAAADI. The CDR3 nucleotides read TGCGCCAGCCGTGAGGGCAATTCACCCCTCCACTTT. Residues: CASREGNSPLHF.

This chain links TRBV2 with TRBJ2-1; TRBD2 matches 8 bases. This CDR3 has 15 residues. Germline V CDR1 and CDR2: SNHLY, FYNNEI. The ends lost 4 bases at V and 8 bases at J; junction bases unmatched: 10. CDR3 nucleotides: TGTGCCAGCAGTGGGGGGACTAGTCGCTTCGATGAGCAGTTCTTC. Translation gives CASSGGTSRFDEQFF.

This clone is a singleton in its sample. The rearrangement links TRBV5-1 to TRBJ1-2; D call uncertain. This CDR3 has 14 amino acids. From germline, CDR1 is SGHRS and CDR2 YFSETQ. Trimming pared 5 bases from V and 0 bases from J, leaving 11 bases between. Here the CDR3 reads CASRREPSNYGYTF. The CDR3 DNA reads TGCGCCAGCAGAAGAGAGCCTTCTAACTATGGCTACACCTTC.

V and J are TRBV9 and TRBJ2-6; 8 bases map to TRBD2. This CDR3 spans 17 amino acids. The germline gives CDR1 SGDLS, CDR2 YYNGEE. The ends lost 3 bases at V and 1 base at J; junction bases unmatched: 6. The CDR3, as DNA: TGTGCCAGCAGCGCGCGCCTAGCGGGTTCTGGGGCCAACGTCCTGACTTTC. This gives the protein CASSARLAGSGANVLTF.

This chain joins TRBV4-3 and TRBJ2-1; weak D call: TRBD2 (6 bases). CDR1 and CDR2 from the germline V gene are LGHNA and YSLEER. The CDR3 totals 16 residues. V lost 1 base and J lost 4, with 14 bases in between. CDR3 coding DNA: TGCGCCAGCAGCCAAGGCGTTGCGGGACCTTACAATGAGCAGTTCTTC. It is translated as CASSQGVAGPYNEQFF.

This rearrangement joins TRBV11-1 to TRBJ2-5; the D gene is possibly TRBD2 (6 bases). Between the trimmed V and J ends, which lost 5 bases and 4 bases, there was a span of 20 bases. The CDR3 is 16 residues long. CDR1 and CDR2 (germline): SGHAT, FQDESV (reference sequence). The CDR3 sequence: CASSLGGGLPTETQYF. The CDR3 nucleotides read TGTGCCAGCAGCCTTGGGGGAGGCCTCCCTACAGAGACCCAGTACTTC.

This clone was found a few times. The rearrangement joins TRBV2 to TRBJ2-7; TRBD2 matches at 11 bases. CDR1 and CDR2 (germline): SNHLY, FYNNEI. This CDR3 comprises 15 residues. Trimming at V came to 3 bases and at J to 3 bases, leaving 4 bases not matched to a gene. CDR3: CASSEGLAGGYEQYF. As DNA, the CDR3 is TGTGCCAGCAGTGAGGGCCTAGCGGGAGGCTACGAGCAGTACTTC.

V usage is TRBV28 and J usage is TRBJ2-2; D perhaps matches TRBD1 (5 bases). This CDR3 has 14 residues. Trimming shortened V by 6 bases and J by 4 bases, and 12 bases separated the two germline ends. The V gene's germline CDR1 is MDHEN and CDR2 SYDVKM. The CDR3 nucleotides read TGTGCCAGCAGACATCAGGGTGGCACCGGGGAGCTGTTTTTT. This codes for CASRHQGGTGELFF.

The J gene is TRBJ1-1, the V gene TRBV10-3; weak D call: TRBD1 (6 bases). The CDR3 totals 12 residues. V shed 1 base and J shed 10 bases, with 10 bases lying between them. CDR1 ENHRY and CDR2 SYGVKD come from the germline V gene. The CDR3 nucleotides are TGTGCCATCAGTGAGTTGGGGGCCGGAGCTTTCTTT. It translates to CAISELGAGAFF.

The rearrangement joins TRBV7-2 to TRBJ1-1; no definite D call. The CDR3 runs to 11 residues. The germline V gene encodes CDR1 SGHTA and CDR2 FQGNSA. V lost 5 bases and J 2 bases, leaving 3 bases between the germline ends. The CDR3 bases are TGTGCCAGCAGCCGTAACACTGAAGCTTTCTTT. It translates to CASSRNTEAFF.